This T cell receptor beta chain originates from a study of cytomegalovirus exposure and HLA in healthy donors. PCR used 60 Vbeta primers and 13 Jbeta primers. Assay: immunoSEQ multiplex PCR; the TCRdb copy retains only in-frame clones and omits some. The data show 250,000 to 350,000 clones, roughly 89% seen once. The table lists this clone with a few counts. Germline values: CDR1 LNHNV, CDR2 YYDKDF (reference sequence). V lost 3 bases and J lost 3, with 5 bases in between. The CDR3 extends over 12 amino acids. This clonotype was sampled from a woman aged 18-30 years in good health and CMV-seronegative. Sequencing input: PBMCs. V gene TRBV15 combines with J gene TRBJ1-2, with unresolved D. CDR3 residues: CATSRSDYGYTF. The CDR3 DNA sequence: TGTGCCACCAGCAGGTCAGACTATGGCTACACCTTC.